This T cell receptor beta chain was retrieved from a study of T cells after yellow fever vaccination. The V gene end was trimmed by 3 bases and the J gene end by 8 bases; junction bases not matched to a gene: 4. CDR3 size: 14 residues. The germline CDR1 and CDR2 sequences are LGHDT and YNNKEL (reference sequence). TCRdb used MiXCR to reprocess the 5' RACE reads, holding one entry per CDR3 protein. The sample lists a few hundred thousand distinct CDR3 sequences; roughly 17% were seen once. The sequence came from a man younger than 30 who received the YFV17D yellow fever vaccine. This specimen consisted of PBMCs, obtained around 5 days after the first yellow fever vaccination. The chain employs TRBV3-1 and TRBJ2-1; TRBD2 aligns across 10 bases. Written as DNA, the CDR3 is TGTGCCAGCAGCCACCGGACTAGCGGCCATGAGCAGTTCTTC. Translated: CASSHRTSGHEQFF.